These 30 T cell receptor beta chains came from one sample sequenced in a study of cytomegalovirus exposure and HLA in healthy donors. The PCR used 60 Vbeta and 13 Jbeta primers. The data were produced by immunoSEQ multiplex PCR, yet TCRdb's version contains in-frame clones alone and is incomplete. Of 85,000 to 100,000 clones detected, approximately 80% appear once; the ten largest clones hold approximately 3.4%. Sequenced: PBMCs. These receptors were obtained from a male donor in good health and CMV-seropositive.

The chain employs TRBV30 and TRBJ1-5; 7 bases match TRBD1. The CDR3 sequence is 15 residues long. The trim removed 1 base at V and 2 bases at J, leaving 5 bases unmatched. In germline, CDR1 is GTSNPN, CDR2 SVGIG (reference sequence). The CDR3 DNA follows: TGTGCCTGGAGTGAGAGGACAGGAGGCAATCAGCCCCAGCATTTT. Protein: CAWSERTGGNQPQHF.

V gene TRBV7-2 combines with J gene TRBJ1-2, with D perhaps matching TRBD1 (6 bases). The ends were cut back, 5 bases at V and 1 base at J, with 8 bases in the middle. CDR3 length: 13 residues. Germline V CDR1 and CDR2: SGHTA, FQGNSA. CDR3 in DNA: TGTGCCAGCAGCCCGGACAGTAACTATGGCTACACCTTC. This translates into CASSPDSNYGYTF.

This sequence joins TRBV5-1 and TRBJ1-1, with D uncertain. The CDR3 has 12 amino acids. Germline CDR1 SGHRS, CDR2 YFSETQ. V lost 0 bases to trimming and J lost 7 bases, with 7 bases between them. The CDR3 bases are TGCGCCAGCAGCTTGGACAGTCTTGAAGCTTTCTTT. Its protein is CASSLDSLEAFF.

This clone was seen just once. CDR3 in amino acids: CSVGGTGVYGYTF. The CDR3 nucleotides are TGCAGCGTTGGCGGGACAGGGGTCTATGGCTACACCTTC. The chain couples TRBV29-1 to TRBJ1-2, with 10 bases that match TRBD1. Germline CDR1 reads SQVTM; CDR2 reads ANQGSEA. V lost 4 bases and J lost 4; bases outside the gene matches: 3. The CDR3 has 13 residues.

The CDR3 loop reads CASSQGQGRATNEKLFF. Here the CDR3 DNA reads TGTGCCAGCAGCCAGGGACAGGGGAGGGCAACTAATGAAAAACTGTTTTTT. This chain joins TRBV5-4 and TRBJ1-4; TRBD1 aligns across 10 bases. CDR1 and CDR2 (germline): SGHNT, YYREEE (reference sequence). The CDR3 sequence is 17 residues long. V lost 4 bases and J lost 0; bases outside the gene matches: 6. The full variable domain, completed using reference TRBV5-4 and TRBJ1-4, is ETGVTQSPTHLIKTRGQQVTLRCSSQSGHNTVSWYQQALGQGPQFIFQYYREEENGRGNFPPRFSGLQFPNYSSELNVNALELDDSALYLCASSQGQGRATNEKLFFGSGTQLSVL.

The J gene is TRBJ1-5, the V gene TRBV7-2, with D tentatively TRBD1 (5 bases). This CDR3 has 15 residues. V was shortened by 1 base and J by 2 bases, with 9 bases between the two germline ends. Germline CDR1 SGHTA, CDR2 FQGNSA. For the CDR3, the DNA is TGTGCCAGCAGCTTAGTACAGGATGGCAATCAGCCCCAGCATTTT. It specifies CASSLVQDGNQPQHF.

This chain joins TRBV2 and TRBJ1-4, with 8 bases matching TRBD1. The CDR3 covers 13 residues. Trimming cost V 7 bases and J 7 bases; bases outside gene matches: 5. Germline V gene data show CDR1 as SNHLY and CDR2 as FYNNEI. The CDR3 nucleotides read TGTGCCAGCACAGGGGGCTGGGTTGAAAAACTGTTTTTT. As protein: CASTGGWVEKLFF.

CDR3 protein: CASSFGGNSPLHF. CDR3 sequence (DNA): TGTGCCAGCAGCTTCGGGGGGAATTCACCCCTCCACTTT. The chain carries TRBV11-2 and TRBJ1-6; tentatively, D is TRBD1 (5 bases). CDR1 is SGHAT and CDR2 is FQNNGV in the germline V gene. The CDR3 sequence is 13 residues long. The V end lost 3 bases, the J end lost 7 bases, and 7 bases lay between the germline ends. Variable domain in full (rest from reference TRBV11-2 and TRBJ1-6): EAGVAQSPRYKIIEKRQSVAFWCNPISGHATLYWYQQILGQGPKLLIQFQNNGVVDDSQLPKDRFSAERLKGVDSTLKIQPAKLEDSAVYLCASSFGGNSPLHFGNGTRLTVT.

This chain links TRBV5-4 with TRBJ2-2; D gene uncertain. V dropped 8 bases and J dropped 1 base, with 9 bases sitting between them. CDR3 length: 13 residues. CDR1 and CDR2 (germline): SGHNT, YYREEE (reference sequence). CDR3 DNA sequence: TGTGCCAGTCAGACTGAGAACACCGGGGAGCTGTTTTTT. Its translation: CASQTENTGELFF.

V usage is TRBV4-1 and J usage is TRBJ2-2, with TRBD2 matching over 7 bases. CDR3 length equals 15 residues. Trimming at V came to 4 bases and at J to 4 bases, leaving 6 bases not matched to a gene. CDR1 MGHRA and CDR2 YSYEKL come from the germline V gene. CDR3 sequence: CASSPRGVLTGELFF. Written as DNA, the CDR3 is TGCGCCAGCAGCCCCCGGGGGGTCCTCACCGGGGAGCTGTTTTTT.

The chain has TRBV7-9 and TRBJ1-2; D may be TRBD1 (6 bases). Trimming took off 3 bases at V and 0 bases at J, with 11 bases between the two ends. The CDR3 extends over 15 amino acids. Germline V CDR1 and CDR2: SEHNR, FQNEAQ (reference sequence). The CDR3 loop reads CASSFDDRTNYGYTF. The CDR3 DNA reads as TGTGCCAGCAGCTTTGATGACAGGACTAACTATGGCTACACCTTC. The whole variable domain, remainder taken from reference TRBV7-9 and TRBJ1-2, is DTGVSQNPRHKITKRGQNVTFRCDPISEHNRLYWYRQTLGQGPEFLTYFQNEAQLEKSRLLSDRFSAERPKGSFSTLEIQRTEQGDSAMYLCASSFDDRTNYGYTFGSGTRLTVV.

This chain uses TRBV6-5 with TRBJ2-7, with 10 positions matching TRBD1. V was pared by 10 bases and J by 7 bases, with 16 bases of the junction left unmatched. Germline V gives CDR1 MNHEY, CDR2 SVGAGI. The CDR3 contains 15 residues. The CDR3 DNA reads TGTGCCATCTCCACATGGGACAGGGGAAGGAGGGAGCAGTACTTC. Translation gives CAISTWDRGRREQYF.

In this sample, this clone turned up a few times. This chain links TRBV2 with TRBJ1-2, with unresolved D. Per the germline V gene, CDR1 is SNHLY and CDR2 is FYNNEI. CDR3 length: 13 amino acids. V was shortened by 4 bases and J by 2 bases, with 8 bases between the two germline ends. The CDR3 loop reads CASSVSGNYGYTF. CDR3 nucleotides: TGTGCCAGCAGTGTTTCAGGAAACTATGGCTACACCTTC.

This chain uses TRBV7-8 with TRBJ1-5, with 12 bases lining up with TRBD1. Losses at the gene ends were 5 bases for V and 7 bases for J; bases not matched to a gene: 6. Germline V gene data show CDR1 as SGHVS and CDR2 as FQNEAQ. The CDR3 spans 15 residues. In nucleotides, the CDR3 is TGTGCCAGCAGCCCCGGGGACAGGGGGCAGCAGCCCCAGCATTTT. Protein product: CASSPGDRGQQPQHF.

The chain has TRBV15 and TRBJ1-5; D remains ambiguous. Trimming took 3 bases from V and 5 from J, leaving 5 bases between them. CDR1 and CDR2 from the germline V gene are LNHNV and YYDKDF (reference sequence). The CDR3 loop spans 12 amino acids. CDR3 amino acids: CATSRFDQPQHF. The CDR3 nucleotides are TGTGCCACCAGCAGGTTCGATCAGCCCCAGCATTTT. The entire variable domain, with the rest obtained from reference TRBV15 and TRBJ1-5, is as follows: DAMVIQNPRYQVTQFGKPVTLSCSQTLNHNVMYWYQQKSSQAPKLLFHYYDKDFNNEADTPDNFQSRRPNTSFCFLDIRSPGLGDTAMYLCATSRFDQPQHFGDGTRLSIL.

J is TRBJ1-4 and V is TRBV15; 9 bases map to TRBD1. The germline V gene has CDR1 LNHNV and CDR2 YYDKDF (reference sequence). CDR3 length: 16 residues. The ends lost 1 base at V and 4 bases at J; junction bases unmatched: 4. The CDR3 protein is CATSRGATGGNEKLFF. The CDR3 DNA reads as TGTGCCACCAGCAGAGGGGCGACAGGGGGTAATGAAAAACTGTTTTTT.

This chain links TRBV5-6 with TRBJ1-2; D is perhaps TRBD1 (5 bases). This CDR3 is 13 amino acids long. V was cut by 4 bases and J by 7 bases, with 14 bases left in between. CDR1 and CDR2 (germline): SGHDT, YYEEEE. CDR3 amino acids: CASSMWGVFGYTF. The CDR3 region has the DNA TGTGCCAGCAGCATGTGGGGGGTATTTGGCTACACCTTC. The whole variable domain, remainder taken from reference TRBV5-6 and TRBJ1-2, is DAGVTQSPTHLIKTRGQQVTLRCSPKSGHDTVSWYQQALGQGPQFIFQYYEEEERQRGNFPDRFSGHQFPNYSSELNVNALLLGDSALYLCASSMWGVFGYTFGSGTRLTVV.

This chain uses TRBV27 with TRBJ1-4; D is possibly TRBD1 (6 bases). Germline assignment: CDR1 MNHEY and CDR2 SMNVEV (reference sequence). V gave up 1 base and J gave up 7 bases, with 13 bases separating them. CDR3 size: 15 residues. CDR3 in amino acids: CASSLFGGSGEKLFF. DNA for the CDR3: TGTGCCAGCAGTTTATTTGGGGGCTCGGGTGAAAAACTGTTTTTT. The variable domain in full, with the rest retrieved from reference TRBV27 and TRBJ1-4, is EAQVTQNPRYLITVTGKKLTVTCSQNMNHEYMSWYRQDPGLGLRQIYYSMNVEVTDKGDVPEGYKVSRKEKRNFPLILESPSPNQTSLYFCASSLFGGSGEKLFFGSGTQLSVL.

This chain connects TRBV5-4 to TRBJ2-1; the match to TRBD2 covers 16 bases. Trimming took 4 bases from V and 2 from J; bases not matched to a gene: 3. The CDR3 covers 17 residues. Germline V gene lookup returns CDR1 SGHNT and CDR2 YYREEE (reference sequence). The CDR3 loop is CASSPGTSGGAYNEQFF. CDR3 nucleotide sequence: TGTGCCAGCAGCCCAGGGACTAGCGGGGGGGCCTACAATGAGCAGTTCTTC.

The rearrangement uses TRBV6-1 and TRBJ1-4; D might be TRBD1 (6 bases). The CDR3 totals 14 residues. The V end lost 4 bases, the J end lost 8 bases, and 14 bases lay between the germline ends. Germline V lookup: CDR1 MNHNS, CDR2 SASEGT. CDR3 coding DNA: TGTGCCAGCAGTGGGGGAATAGGGGGAGAAAAACTGTTTTTT. This translates into CASSGGIGGEKLFF.

The gene calls are TRBV5-1 and TRBJ2-1; the match to TRBD2 covers 14 bases. Germline CDR1 SGHRS, CDR2 YFSETQ. Trimming took 5 bases from V and 4 from J; bases not matched to a gene: 8. This CDR3 has 17 residues. The CDR3 DNA reads as TGCGCCAGCAGTACCGGGACTAGCGGGGGTCGGTACAATGAGCAGTTCTTC. This encodes CASSTGTSGGRYNEQFF.

As concerns this clone: This sample includes further DNA sequences coding for the same CDR3. The V gene is TRBV19, the J gene TRBJ2-3, with 9 bases that match TRBD2. V lost 4 bases, J lost 1 base, and 0 bases stayed unmatched. This CDR3 comprises 14 residues. Germline V gene lookup returns CDR1 LNHDA and CDR2 SQIVND (reference sequence). The CDR3 spells CASSSGGGTDTQYF. CDR3 sequence (DNA): TGTGCCAGTAGTAGCGGGGGGGGCACAGATACGCAGTATTTT.

The chain uses TRBV25-1 and TRBJ1-4; TRBD1 might be the D (5 bases). The germline CDR1 and CDR2 sequences are MGHDK and SYGVNS. CDR3 length: 13 residues. Between the trimmed V and J ends, which lost 9 bases and 4 bases, there was a span of 12 bases. The CDR3 sequence is CASAEGFNEKLFF. CDR3 nucleotide sequence: TGTGCCAGTGCGGAGGGGTTTAATGAAAAACTGTTTTTT.

This chain joins TRBV2 and TRBJ1-5; possible D gene TRBD1, 6 bases. V lost 3 bases, J lost 0 bases, and 12 bases lay in between. The CDR3 has 16 residues. Germline CDR1 SNHLY, CDR2 FYNNEI. CDR3 in amino acids: CASSEGAAYSNQPQHF. CDR3 nucleotide sequence: TGTGCCAGCAGTGAGGGGGCCGCCTATAGCAATCAGCCCCAGCATTTT.

This clone showed up just a few times. The V call is TRBV5-1, the J call TRBJ1-1, with D possibly matching TRBD1 (5 bases). Germline CDR1 reads SGHRS; CDR2 reads YFSETQ. V lost 5 bases and J lost 0, with 8 bases in between. The CDR3 has 13 residues. CDR3 in DNA: TGCGCCAGCAGACGGGGGGTGAACACTGAAGCTTTCTTT. Its protein is CASRRGVNTEAFF.

This clone was counted once. V and J are TRBV7-9 and TRBJ1-1, with 7 bases aligning to TRBD1. V trimming: 4 bases; J trimming: 0 bases; junction bases outside the gene matches: 5. Germline V gives CDR1 SEHNR, CDR2 FQNEAQ (reference sequence). The CDR3 has 15 residues. CDR3 sequence (DNA): TGTGCCAGCAGCTCCCGGACAGGCTTGAACACTGAAGCTTTCTTT. Protein sequence: CASSSRTGLNTEAFF.

This clone was seen more than once but under ten times. This chain joins TRBV4-1 and TRBJ1-1; TRBD1 aligns across 7 bases. The CDR3 totals 14 residues. Trimming took 2 bases from V and 4 from J; bases not matched to a gene: 4. Germline values: CDR1 MGHRA, CDR2 YSYEKL. For the CDR3, the DNA is TGCGCCAGCAGCCAACGGACAGGTGTCACTGAAGCTTTCTTT. The encoded protein is CASSQRTGVTEAFF.

The rearrangement uses TRBV21-1 and TRBJ1-2; the table names TRBD1, a call not compared with the DNA. TRBV21-1 is reported as a pseudogene. The CDR3 is 13 residues long. CDR3 sequence reads: CASPRTGYYGYTF. CDR3 sequence (DNA): TGTGCCAGCCCAAGGACAGGGTACTATGGCTACACCTTC.

This rearrangement joins TRBV7-8 to TRBJ1-5, with 9 nucleotides matching TRBD1. The junction had 8 bases not matched to a gene; V was cut back by 1 base and J by 7 bases. Per germline, CDR1 SGHVS and CDR2 FQNEAQ. The CDR3 is 16 amino acids. Here the CDR3 DNA reads TGTGCCAGCAGCTTAGTAGGGGGACAGGGTTCCCAGCCCCAGCATTTT. Protein product: CASSLVGGQGSQPQHF.

The chain uses TRBV7-9 and TRBJ2-1; D might be TRBD2 (5 bases). The CDR3 length is 12 residues. The V gene lost 2 bases and the J gene lost 8 bases, with 7 bases spanning the gap. Germline assignment: CDR1 SEHNR and CDR2 FQNEAQ (reference sequence). For the CDR3, the DNA is TGTGCCAGCAGCTTAAAGGACTATGAGCAGTTCTTC. It codes for CASSLKDYEQFF.